Here is one T cell receptor (beta chain) with its context. Its antigen is as yet unknown. This record comes from a study of radiotherapy plus CTLA-4 blockade in lung cancer. On the study more broadly: With roughly 30% of patients having disease control, objective responses were seen in approximately 17%. Points from the study as a whole: An expansion of tumor-derived TCR clones occurred in blood after radiotherapy plus ipilimumab. The best predictor of response was reported to be early blood T cell clone dynamics, with interferon-beta.

The germline gives CDR1 SGHRS, CDR2 YFSETQ. There are 16 residues in the CDR3. V gave up 4 bases and J gave up 5 bases, with 19 bases separating them. The study gave focal radiation plus ipilimumab CTLA-4 blockade to patients with chemo-refractory metastatic non-small-cell lung cancer. The method was immunoSEQ multiplex PCR; TCRdb's version includes in-frame clones alone and lacks a portion of them. Counted here are tens of thousands of clones, approximately 84% occurring once; the ten biggest clones make up about 2%. This chain joins TRBV5-1 and TRBJ2-1; a possible D gene is TRBD2 (6 bases). The clonotype originates from a human donor with non-small cell lung cancer who had a partial response to radiotherapy plus ipilimumab. The starting material was peripheral blood, obtained from a patient treated with radiotherapy plus ipilimumab. CDR3: CASSPGDGGTHNEQFF. In DNA, the CDR3 is TGCGCCAGCAGCCCGGGGGACGGCGGAACCCACAATGAGCAGTTCTTC.